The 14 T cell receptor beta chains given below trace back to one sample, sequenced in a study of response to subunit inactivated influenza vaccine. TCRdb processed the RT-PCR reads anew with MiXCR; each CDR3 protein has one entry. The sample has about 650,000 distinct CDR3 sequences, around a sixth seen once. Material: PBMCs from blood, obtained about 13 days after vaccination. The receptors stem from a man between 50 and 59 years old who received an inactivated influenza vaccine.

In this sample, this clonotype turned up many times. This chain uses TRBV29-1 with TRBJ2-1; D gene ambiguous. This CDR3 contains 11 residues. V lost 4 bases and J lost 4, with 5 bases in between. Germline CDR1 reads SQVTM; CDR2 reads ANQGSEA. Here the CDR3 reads CSVVLYNEQFF. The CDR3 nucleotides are TGCAGCGTTGTTCTTTACAATGAGCAGTTCTTC.

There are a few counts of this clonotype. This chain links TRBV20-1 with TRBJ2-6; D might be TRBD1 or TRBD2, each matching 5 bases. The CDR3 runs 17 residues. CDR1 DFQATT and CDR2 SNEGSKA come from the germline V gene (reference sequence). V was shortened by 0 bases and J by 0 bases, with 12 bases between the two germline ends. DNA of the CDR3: TGCAGTGCTAGAGATCCGGGACCTGCCTCTGGGGCCAACGTCCTGACTTTC. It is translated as CSARDPGPASGANVLTF.

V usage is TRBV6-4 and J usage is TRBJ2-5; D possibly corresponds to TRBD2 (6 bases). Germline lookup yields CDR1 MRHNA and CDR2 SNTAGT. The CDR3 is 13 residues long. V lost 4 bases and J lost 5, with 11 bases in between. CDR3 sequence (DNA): TGTGCCAGCAGTGGCAACGGAGGGGAGACCCAGTACTTC. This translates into CASSGNGGETQYF.

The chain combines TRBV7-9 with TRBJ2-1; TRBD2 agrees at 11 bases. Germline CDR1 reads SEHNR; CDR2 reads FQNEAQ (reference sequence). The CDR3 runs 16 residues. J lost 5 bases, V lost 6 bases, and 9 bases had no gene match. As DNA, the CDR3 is TGTGCCAGCAGAACTATAGCGGGAGGGCAGCACAATGAGCAGTTCTTC. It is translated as CASRTIAGGQHNEQFF.

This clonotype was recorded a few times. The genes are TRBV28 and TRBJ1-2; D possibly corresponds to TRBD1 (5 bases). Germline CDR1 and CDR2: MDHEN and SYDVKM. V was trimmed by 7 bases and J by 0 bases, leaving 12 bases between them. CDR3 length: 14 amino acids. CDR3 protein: CASTRQRANYGYTF. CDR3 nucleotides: TGTGCCAGCACCCGACAGAGGGCTAACTATGGCTACACCTTC.

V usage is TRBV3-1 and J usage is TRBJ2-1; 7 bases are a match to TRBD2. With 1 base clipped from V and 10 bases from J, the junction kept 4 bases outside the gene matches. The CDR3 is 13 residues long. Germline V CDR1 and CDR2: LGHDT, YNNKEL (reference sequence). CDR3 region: CASSQGLAGEQFF. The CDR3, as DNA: TGTGCCAGCAGCCAAGGACTAGCAGGAGAGCAGTTCTTC.

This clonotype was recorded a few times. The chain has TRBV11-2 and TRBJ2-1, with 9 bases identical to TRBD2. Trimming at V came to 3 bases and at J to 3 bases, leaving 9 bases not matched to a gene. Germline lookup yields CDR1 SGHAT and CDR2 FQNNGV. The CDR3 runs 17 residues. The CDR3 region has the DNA TGTGCCAGCAGCTTTAGTCCTGCGGGGGGGTACTACAATGAGCAGTTCTTC. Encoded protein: CASSFSPAGGYYNEQFF.

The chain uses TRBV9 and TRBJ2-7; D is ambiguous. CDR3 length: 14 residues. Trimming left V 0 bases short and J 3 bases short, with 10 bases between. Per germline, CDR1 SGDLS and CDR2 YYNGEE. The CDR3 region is CASSVDGLCYEQYF. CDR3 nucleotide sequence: TGTGCCAGCAGCGTAGATGGCCTGTGCTACGAGCAGTACTTC.

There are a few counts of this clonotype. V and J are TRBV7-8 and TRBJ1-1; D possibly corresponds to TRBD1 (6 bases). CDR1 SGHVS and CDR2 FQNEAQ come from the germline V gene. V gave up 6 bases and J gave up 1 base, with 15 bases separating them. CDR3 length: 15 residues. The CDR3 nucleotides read TGTGCCAGCAGGGTTTCCAGGGGCCCGAACACTGAAGCTTTCTTT. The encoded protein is CASRVSRGPNTEAFF.

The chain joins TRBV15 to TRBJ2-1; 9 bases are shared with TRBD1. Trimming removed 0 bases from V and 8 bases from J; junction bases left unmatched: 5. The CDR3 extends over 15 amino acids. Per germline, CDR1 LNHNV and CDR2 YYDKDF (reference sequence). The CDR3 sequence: CATSRDQGTGHEQFF. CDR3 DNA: TGTGCCACCAGCAGAGATCAGGGGACAGGGCATGAGCAGTTCTTC.

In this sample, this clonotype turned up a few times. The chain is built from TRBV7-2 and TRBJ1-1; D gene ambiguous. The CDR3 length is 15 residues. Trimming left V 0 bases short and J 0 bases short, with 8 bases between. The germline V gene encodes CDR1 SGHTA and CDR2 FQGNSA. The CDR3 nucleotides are TGTGCCAGCAGCTTAGCGTGGAGTTTGAACACTGAAGCTTTCTTT. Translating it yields CASSLAWSLNTEAFF. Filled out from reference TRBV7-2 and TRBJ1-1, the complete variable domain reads GAGVSQSPSNKVTEKGKDVELRCDPISGHTALYWYRQSLGQGLEFLIYFQGNSAPDKSGLPSDRFSAERTGGSVSTLTIQRTQQEDSAVYLCASSLAWSLNTEAFFGQGTRLTVV.

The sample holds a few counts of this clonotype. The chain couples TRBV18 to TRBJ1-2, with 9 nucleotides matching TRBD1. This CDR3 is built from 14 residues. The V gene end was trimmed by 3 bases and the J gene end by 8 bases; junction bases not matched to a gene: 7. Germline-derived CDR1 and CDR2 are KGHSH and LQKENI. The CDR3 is CASSPGQGPVGYTF. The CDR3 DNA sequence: TGTGCCAGCTCACCCGGACAGGGGCCGGTAGGCTACACCTTC.

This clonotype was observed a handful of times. CDR3 amino acids: CSVETREGGTYEQYF. Written as DNA, the CDR3 is TGCAGCGTTGAAACGAGGGAGGGAGGTACCTACGAGCAGTACTTC. The V call is TRBV29-1, the J call TRBJ2-7; TRBD2 matches at 7 bases. Germline-derived CDR1 and CDR2 are SQVTM and ANQGSEA. The CDR3 has 15 amino acids. After removal of 2 bases from V and 2 bases from J, the junction contained 9 bases not matched to a gene.

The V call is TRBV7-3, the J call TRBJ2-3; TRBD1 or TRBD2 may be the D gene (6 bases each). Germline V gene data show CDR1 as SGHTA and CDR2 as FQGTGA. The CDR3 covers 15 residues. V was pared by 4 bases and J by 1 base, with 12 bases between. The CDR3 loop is CASSWTGGGTDTQYF. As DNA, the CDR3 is TGTGCCAGCAGCTGGACCGGGGGCGGCACAGATACGCAGTATTTT.